The T cell receptor (beta chain) described here comes from a study of vaccination and CD4 T cells after COVID-19. V was clipped by 0 bases and J by 2 bases; unmatched bases: 2. The V gene's germline CDR1 is MGHRA and CDR2 YSYEKL. The CDR3 extends over 15 amino acids. Noted treatment: roughly 11-day PBMC culture with coronavirus spike peptide pools or control peptides (ViraFEST assay). Note on this clonotype: Its specificity is not known.

The Oncomine TCR Beta short-read assay sequenced DNA from cultured CD4+ T cells. TCRdb itself ran the PCR reads through MiXCR, one entry per CDR3 protein. The sample has 15,000 to 20,000 distinct CDR3 sequences, roughly 45% seen once. Input material: CD4+ T cells from blood, cultured in vitro. This TCR was sampled from a human donor who had recovered from COVID-19. This rearrangement joins TRBV4-1 to TRBJ2-7; TRBD2 matches 9 bases. CDR3 bases: TGCGCCAGCAGCCAAGATAGCGGGGGAACCTACGAGCAGTACTTC. This gives the protein CASSQDSGGTYEQYF.